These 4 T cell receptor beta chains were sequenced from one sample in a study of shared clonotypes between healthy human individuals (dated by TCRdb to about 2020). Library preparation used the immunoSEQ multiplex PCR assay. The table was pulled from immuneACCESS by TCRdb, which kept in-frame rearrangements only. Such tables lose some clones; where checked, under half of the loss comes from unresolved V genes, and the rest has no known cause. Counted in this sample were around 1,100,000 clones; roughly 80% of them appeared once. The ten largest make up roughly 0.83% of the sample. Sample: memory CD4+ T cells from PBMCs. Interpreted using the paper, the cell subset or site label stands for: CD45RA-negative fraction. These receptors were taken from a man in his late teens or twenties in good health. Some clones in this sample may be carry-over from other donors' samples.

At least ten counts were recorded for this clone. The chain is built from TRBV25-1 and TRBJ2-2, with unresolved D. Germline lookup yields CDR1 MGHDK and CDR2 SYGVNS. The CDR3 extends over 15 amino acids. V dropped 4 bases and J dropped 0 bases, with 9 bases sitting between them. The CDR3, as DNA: TGTGCCAGCAGTGGCTGGGTTTCGAACACCGGGGAGCTGTTTTTT. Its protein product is CASSGWVSNTGELFF.

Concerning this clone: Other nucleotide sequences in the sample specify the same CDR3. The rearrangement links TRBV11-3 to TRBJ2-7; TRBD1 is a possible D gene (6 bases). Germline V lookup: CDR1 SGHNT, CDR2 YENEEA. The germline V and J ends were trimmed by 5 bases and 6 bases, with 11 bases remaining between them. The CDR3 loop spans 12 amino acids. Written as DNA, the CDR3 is TGTGCCAGCAGCCGAACAGGGAGCGAGCAGTACTTC. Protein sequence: CASSRTGSEQYF.

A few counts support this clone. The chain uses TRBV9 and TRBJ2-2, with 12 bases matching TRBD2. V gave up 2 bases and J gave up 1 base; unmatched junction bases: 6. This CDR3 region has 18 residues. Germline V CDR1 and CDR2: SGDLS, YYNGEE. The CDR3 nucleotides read TGTGCCAGCAGCGTCCCTAGCGGGAGGGCCAAGAACACCGGGGAGCTGTTTTTT. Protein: CASSVPSGRAKNTGELFF.

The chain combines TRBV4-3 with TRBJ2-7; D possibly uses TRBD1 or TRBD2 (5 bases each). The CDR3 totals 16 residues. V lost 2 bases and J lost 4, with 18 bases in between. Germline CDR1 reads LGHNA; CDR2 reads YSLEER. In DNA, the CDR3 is TGCGCCAGCAGCCAAAGTCGGGACGTAAACCTGTACGAGCAGTACTTC. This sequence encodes CASSQSRDVNLYEQYF.